The clone carrying this T cell receptor (beta chain) was counted many times. Its antigen is still unknown. The data are from a study of CD8 T cells in ankylosing spondylitis. Trimming removed 0 bases from V and 2 bases from J, with 12 bases in between. CDR1 SGHKS and CDR2 YYEKEE come from the germline V gene (reference sequence). This CDR3 comprises 15 residues. Study-wide points: Typical of ankylosing spondylitis blood, it appeared, was a TCR beta motif of eight highly homologous variants.

TCRdb reanalysed the 5' RACE reads using MiXCR and keeps one entry per CDR3 protein. Of 500,000 to 550,000 distinct CDR3 sequences in the sample, 10% to 15% are singletons; the top ten hold approximately 7%. The receptor was derived from a male donor with ankylosing spondylitis. The chain has TRBV5-5 and TRBJ2-7; possible D gene TRBD1, 5 bases. Sequenced material: blood, either unsorted or a sorted T cell fraction (not recorded which). As DNA, the CDR3 is TGTGCCAGCAGCTTGGAGTACGACAGAGCCTACGAGCAGTACGTC. Translation: CASSLEYDRAYEQYV.